Shown below are 5 T cell receptor beta chains from a single sample sequenced in a study of radiotherapy plus CTLA-4 blockade in lung cancer. Repertoires were generated with immunoSEQ multiplex PCR, while TCRdb's copy carries only in-frame clones and drops some. Of about 73,000 clones in the sample, roughly 91% were seen once. The sequenced sample was peripheral blood, obtained from a patient treated with radiotherapy plus ipilimumab. The origin of the receptors is a human donor with non-small cell lung cancer that progressed on radiotherapy plus ipilimumab.

The chain is built from TRBV7-6 and TRBJ2-6; a weak D match, TRBD2 (5 bases). V was trimmed by 3 bases and J by 2 bases, leaving 14 bases between them. Germline assignment: CDR1 SGHVS and CDR2 FNYEAQ. The CDR3 spans 17 residues. The CDR3 DNA reads TGTGCCAGCAGCTTGGAAGGGAGTGGCACTGGGGCCAACGTCCTGACTTTC. Protein product: CASSLEGSGTGANVLTF.

The chain carries TRBV4-2 and TRBJ2-7, with no clear D. CDR1 and CDR2 from the germline V gene are LGHNA and YNFKEQ. Trimming cost V 1 base and J 6 bases, with 10 bases left between them. The CDR3 totals 13 residues. This chain's CDR3 is CASSQGRPTEQYF. The CDR3, as DNA: TGTGCCAGCAGCCAAGGACGACCGACCGAGCAGTACTTC.

V is TRBV5-3 and J is TRBJ2-2; TRBD2 aligns across 16 bases. TRBV5-3 qualifies as an ORF whose function is uncertain. The CDR3 length is 18 residues. The V segment lost 4 bases and the J segment 3 bases; nucleotides outside the gene matches: 6. CDR3 sequence: CARSPGTSGRVDTGELFF. The CDR3 DNA reads as TGTGCCAGAAGCCCCGGGACTAGCGGGAGGGTTGACACCGGGGAGCTGTTTTTT.

This clone was counted once. The DNA for the CDR3 is TGTGCCAGCAGCTTGGTGATTCCGGATACGCAGTATTTT. Translating gives CASSLVIPDTQYF. The chain recombines TRBV5-6 with TRBJ2-3; D gene ambiguous. The germline V gene has CDR1 SGHDT and CDR2 YYEEEE. CDR3 length: 13 amino acids. With 0 bases removed from V and 6 bases from J, the gap between germline ends came to 8 bases.

A few counts support this clone. The V call is TRBV6-5, the J call TRBJ1-3; D is uncertain. Germline V gene data show CDR1 as MNHEY and CDR2 as SVGAGI. The V end was cut by 3 bases, the J end by 4 bases, with 7 bases between. This CDR3 region has 13 residues. In DNA form, the CDR3 reads TGTGCCAGCAGTTATCCAGGCGGAAACACCATATATTTT. Its protein product is CASSYPGGNTIYF.